This passage covers 14 T cell receptor beta chains from one sample sequenced in a study of T cells in women clearing cervical HPV infection. Some clones are missing from TCRdb's copy, which holds only in-frame ones; the method was immunoSEQ multiplex PCR. The table for this sample gives tens of thousands of clones. The material sequenced was blood buffy coat. The receptors stem from a woman aged 18 to 75 with a cervical HPV16 infection that either progressed to CIN3+ or cleared (not recorded which).

In regard to this clone: The CDR3 extends 3 residues past the end of the read, so its final part is completed from the germline J gene. The rearrangement uses TRBV19 and TRBJ1-1; D gene uncertain. Looked up from germline, CDR1 is LNHDA and CDR2 is SQIVND (reference sequence). The CDR3 has 12 residues. The CDR3 sequence is CASSIDSQEAFF. Partial CDR3 DNA: TGTGCCAGTAGTATTGATTCACAAGAA.

As to this clone: The CDR3 end is not reached by the read, which stops 3 residues before it; the germline J gene fills it in. J is TRBJ2-5 and V is TRBV2; 8 positions agree with TRBD2. Trimming took 10 bases from V and 0 from J; bases not matched to a gene: 7. Germline CDR1 is SNHLY and CDR2 is FYNNEI. CDR3 length equals 14 residues. CDR3 sequence reads: CANFAGGNQETQYF. CDR3 bases read: TGTGCCAACTTTGCGGGGGGAAACCAAGAGACC.

In regard to this clone: The read terminates 3 residues ahead of where the CDR3 ends, so the germline J gene completes it. The V call is TRBV20-1, the J call TRBJ2-3; a possible D gene is TRBD2 (7 bases). The germline V gene has CDR1 DFQATT and CDR2 SNEGSKA (reference sequence). The CDR3 runs to 13 residues. Trimming stripped 3 bases from V and 5 bases from J, with 12 bases between. The covered CDR3 bases are TGCAGTGCTAGCTGGGGGGGCTTAGATACG. Amino acids: CSASWGGLDT. The full CDR3 protein reads CSASWGGLDTQYF.

A remark on this clone: The observed sequence ends 3 residues before the CDR3 terminus, with the missing tail filled in from the germline J gene. The rearrangement links TRBV30 to TRBJ2-1; 7 bases match TRBD2. The germline V gene encodes CDR1 GTSNPN and CDR2 SVGIG (reference sequence). V trimming: 2 bases; J trimming: 2 bases; junction bases outside the gene matches: 6. This CDR3 has 15 residues. CDR3: CAWSSGAKPYNEQFF. Incomplete CDR3 DNA: TGTGCCTGGAGTAGCGGGGCAAAACCCTACAATGAG.

Of note for this clone: The read terminates 3 residues ahead of where the CDR3 ends, so the germline J gene completes it. V usage is TRBV2 and J usage is TRBJ1-4, with D possibly TRBD1 on 6 matching bases. Germline V gene lookup returns CDR1 SNHLY and CDR2 FYNNEI. V lost 6 bases, J lost 7 bases, and 18 bases lay in between. The CDR3 is 15 amino acids. CDR3 amino acids: CASSNLRGRSEKLFF. The CDR3 bases that were read are TGTGCCAGCAGCAACCTGAGGGGGAGGAGTGAAAAA.

On this clone itself: Read data end 3 residues before the CDR3 end; the end is taken from the germline J gene. This rearrangement joins TRBV20-1 to TRBJ1-2; D is perhaps TRBD1 (5 bases). V lost 5 bases to trimming and J lost 4 bases, with 26 bases between them. The CDR3 contains 17 residues. In germline, CDR1 is DFQATT, CDR2 SNEGSKA (reference sequence). Incomplete CDR3 DNA: TGCAGTGCTTCCCTCGCAGGTTTGGAGGGGAGTTTCTATGGC. The encoded protein is CSASLAGLEGSFYG. The complete CDR3 sequence is CSASLAGLEGSFYGYTF.

Regarding this clone: Read data end 3 residues before the CDR3 end; the end is taken from the germline J gene. This chain links TRBV5-1 with TRBJ1-6; 10 bases agree with TRBD1. Germline lookup yields CDR1 SGHRS and CDR2 YFSETQ. Trimming at V came to 5 bases and at J to 8 bases, leaving 7 bases not matched to a gene. The CDR3 length is 15 residues. The CDR3 protein is CASSLTGTGDSPLHF. The sequenced CDR3 bases are TGCGCCAGCAGTCTAACCGGGACAGGGGATTCACCC.

Points on this clone: The read finishes 3 residues shy of the CDR3 end, and the germline J gene is used to complete it. The rearrangement links TRBV11-3 to TRBJ2-7, with 7 nucleotides matching TRBD1. The CDR3 extends over 15 amino acids. V was pared by 3 bases and J by 2 bases, with 7 bases of the junction left unmatched. Germline V gene data show CDR1 as SGHNT and CDR2 as YENEEA. CDR3 loop: CASSFQGDFTYEQYF. The DNA read from the CDR3 is TGTGCCAGCAGCTTTCAGGGGGATTTCACCTACGAG.

Note on this clone: The sequence runs out 3 residues before the end of the CDR3; the remainder is reconstructed from the germline J gene. The chain is built from TRBV5-1 and TRBJ2-7, with 9 bases matching TRBD1. In germline, CDR1 is SGHRS, CDR2 YFSETQ. The CDR3 runs 15 residues. After removal of 4 bases from V and 1 base from J, the junction contained 6 bases not matched to a gene. The CDR3 loop reads CASSVLQGASYEQYF. The CDR3 bases that were read are TGCGCCAGCAGCGTATTACAGGGGGCGTCCTACGAG.

On this clone: The CDR3 goes on 3 residues after the read ends, and that part is filled in from the germline J gene. V and J are TRBV20-1 and TRBJ2-1; 11 bases line up with TRBD2. The junction had 15 bases not matched to a gene; V was cut back by 1 base and J by 1 base. Germline CDR1 DFQATT, CDR2 SNEGSKA (reference sequence). This CDR3 contains 20 residues. The DNA read from the CDR3 is TGCAGTGCTAGAGTGAACGGTGGCCTAGCGGGGGGAATGTCCTACAATGAG. This encodes CSARVNGGLAGGMSYNE. The full CDR3 protein reads CSARVNGGLAGGMSYNEQFF.

In the case of this clone: The read halts 3 residues ahead of the CDR3 end, with the missing end drawn from the germline J gene. This chain joins TRBV7-2 and TRBJ2-2, with D perhaps TRBD1 (5 bases). From germline, CDR1 is SGHTA and CDR2 FQGNSA. The ends were cut back, 4 bases at V and 8 bases at J, with 8 bases in the middle. The CDR3 length is 12 residues. CDR3 amino acids: CASSSRQGELFF. Incomplete CDR3 DNA: TGTGCCAGCAGCTCCCGACAGGGGGAG.

As to this clone: With the read ending 3 residues before the CDR3 end, the germline J gene is used to fill in that end. The chain links TRBV2 to TRBJ1-1, with TRBD1 matching over 8 bases. The CDR3 consists of 15 residues. From germline, CDR1 is SNHLY and CDR2 FYNNEI. With V trimmed by 5 bases and J by 2 bases, 7 bases remained unmatched. CDR3 sequence reads: CASSRGQGGNTEAFF. The sequenced part of the CDR3 DNA is TGTGCCAGCAGTCGAGGACAGGGCGGTAACACTGAA. Together with reference TRBV2 and TRBJ1-1, the CDR3 gives the full variable domain: EPEVTQTPSHQVTQMGQEVILRCVPISNHLYFYWYRQILGQKVEFLVSFYNNEISEKSEIFDDQFSVERPDGSNFTLKIRSTKLEDSAMYFCASSRGQGGNTEAFFGQGTRLTVV.

With regard to this clone: The CDR3 goes on 3 residues after the read ends, and that part is filled in from the germline J gene. The rearrangement links TRBV10-3 to TRBJ1-1; 7 bases agree with TRBD1. V gave up 6 bases and J gave up 5 bases; unmatched junction bases: 6. This CDR3 comprises 13 residues. Germline V gene data show CDR1 as ENHRY and CDR2 as SYGVKD. CDR3 sequence reads: CAIRPRGETEAFF. The covered CDR3 bases are TGTGCCATCAGACCCAGGGGGGAGACTGAA.

Notes on this clone: The read stops 3 residues short of the end of the CDR3; the missing end is completed from the germline J gene. J is TRBJ2-7 and V is TRBV29-1; 14 bases align to TRBD2. The ends lost 3 bases at V and 6 bases at J; junction bases unmatched: 4. The CDR3 sequence is 14 residues long. The germline V gene encodes CDR1 SQVTM and CDR2 ANQGSEA. The sequenced CDR3 bases are TGCAGCGTTGAGGGACTAGCGGGAGTTCCCGAG. This gives the protein CSVEGLAGVPE. The whole CDR3 protein is CSVEGLAGVPEQYF.